A single sample gave rise to the 23 T cell receptor beta chains below, sequenced in a study of cytomegalovirus exposure and HLA in healthy donors listed by TCRdb under 2017. Library preparation used the immunoSEQ multiplex PCR assay. The multiplex PCR relied on a mix of 60 forward primers for TCR Vbeta segments and 13 reverse primers for TCR Jbeta segments. This is the immuneACCESS table as TCRdb keeps it, with only in-frame sequences that have V and J called. A part of the clones is gone; compared with another copy, unresolved V genes explain less than half, and the rest is unexplained. Present in this sample are approximately 170,000 clones, around 74% of which were seen just once. Together, the top ten hold over 2.5% of the sample. What was sequenced was PBMCs. Every receptor here comes from a female donor in good health and CMV-seronegative.

The rearrangement links TRBV30 to TRBJ1-6; 9 bases align to TRBD1. This CDR3 comprises 13 residues. Germline CDR1 GTSNPN, CDR2 SVGIG (reference sequence). The V and J ends lost 3 bases and 7 bases, in that order; junction bases with no gene match: 1. The CDR3, as DNA: TGTGCCTGGAGGACAGGGGGGAATTCACCCCTCCACTTT. The encoded protein is CAWRTGGNSPLHF.

The V and J genes are TRBV7-6 and TRBJ1-6, with D uncertain. Trimming removed 1 base from V and 8 bases from J, with 9 bases in between. The CDR3 runs to 14 residues. Germline-derived CDR1 and CDR2 are SGHVS and FNYEAQ. CDR3 amino acids: CASSLDLADSPLHF. The CDR3 DNA follows: TGTGCCAGCAGCTTAGACCTGGCGGATTCACCCCTCCACTTT. Drawing the rest from reference TRBV7-6 and TRBJ1-6, the complete variable domain is GAGVSQSPRYKVTKRGQDVALRCDPISGHVSLYWYRQALGQGPEFLTYFNYEAQQDKSGLPNDRFSAERPEGSISTLTIQRTEQRDSAMYRCASSLDLADSPLHFGNGTRLTVT.

The chain employs TRBV7-9 and TRBJ2-5; 7 nucleotides match TRBD1. Trimming took 4 bases from V and 3 from J; bases not matched to a gene: 5. Germline CDR1 reads SEHNR; CDR2 reads FQNEAQ (reference sequence). The CDR3 spans 14 residues. The CDR3 is CASSYWTGEETQYF. The DNA of the CDR3 is TGTGCCAGCAGCTACTGGACAGGAGAAGAGACCCAGTACTTC.

The CDR3 region is CASSLEASGSGETQYF. DNA for the CDR3: TGCGCCAGCAGCTTGGAAGCTAGCGGGAGTGGTGAGACCCAGTACTTC. This rearrangement joins TRBV5-1 to TRBJ2-5; 10 nucleotides align to TRBD2. The CDR3 runs to 16 residues. Germline V gene data show CDR1 as SGHRS and CDR2 as YFSETQ. The trim removed 0 bases at V and 5 bases at J, leaving 7 bases unmatched.

Only one count was recorded for this clone. The chain employs TRBV5-5 and TRBJ1-6, with D possibly matching TRBD1 (5 bases). This CDR3 has 14 amino acids. The V end was cut by 2 bases, the J end by 7 bases, with 10 bases between. Per germline, CDR1 SGHKS and CDR2 YYEKEE (reference sequence). The CDR3 loop reads CASSFLQENSPLHF. The CDR3, as DNA: TGTGCCAGCAGCTTCTTACAGGAGAATTCACCCCTCCACTTT.

This chain joins TRBV7-2 and TRBJ2-1; TRBD2 matches 10 bases. The CDR3 length is 17 residues. J gave up 5 bases and V 5 bases, and 12 bases lay outside the gene matches. Per germline, CDR1 SGHTA and CDR2 FQGNSA. The CDR3 sequence is CASSLRRSSGRDNEQFF. CDR3 sequence (DNA): TGTGCCAGCAGCCTTAGGAGGTCTAGCGGGAGAGACAATGAGCAGTTCTTC.

This chain connects TRBV19 to TRBJ2-7, with 9 bases matching TRBD1. The CDR3 is 15 residues long. The V gene end was trimmed by 3 bases and the J gene end by 2 bases; junction bases not matched to a gene: 5. In germline, CDR1 is LNHDA, CDR2 SQIVND (reference sequence). The chain's CDR3 is CASSIDRGKAYEQYF. CDR3 in DNA: TGTGCCAGTAGTATTGACAGGGGGAAGGCCTACGAGCAGTACTTC.

This clone was recorded once. J is TRBJ1-5 and V is TRBV23-1; weak D call: TRBD1 (6 bases). TRBV23-1 belongs to the ORF category, with a function that is uncertain. The V and J ends lost 10 bases and 0 bases respectively, with 28 bases between them. The CDR3 contains 19 residues. The CDR3 nucleotides read TGCGCCAACTGCTCCAGCCCGCATCAGGGGACCCTTAGCAATCAGCCCCAGCATTTT. It translates to CANCSSPHQGTLSNQPQHF.

The rearrangement links TRBV9 to TRBJ2-7; 13 nucleotides line up with TRBD2. The CDR3 is made up of 15 amino acids. V shed 3 bases, J shed 7 bases, and the junction held 7 bases outside the gene matches. Germline lookup yields CDR1 SGDLS and CDR2 YYNGEE. CDR3 sequence reads: CASSGGTSGVREQYF. The DNA of the CDR3 is TGTGCCAGCAGCGGCGGGACTAGCGGGGTCAGGGAGCAGTACTTC.

To note about this clone: The germline gene is not matched at one end of the junction; a read error may be the cause. The rearrangement links TRBV7-7 to TRBJ2-1; 15 bases are shared with TRBD2. The CDR3 contains 18 residues. Germline V gene sequence: CDR1 SSHAT, CDR2 FNYEAQ (reference sequence). CDR3 DNA sequence: TGTGCTAGCAGCCTGGGACTAGCGGGAGGACCAGTCGGCTATGAGCAGTTCTTC. Its translation is CASSLGLAGGPVGYEQFF.

The chain couples TRBV7-3 to TRBJ2-2, with TRBD2 matching over 8 bases. In germline, CDR1 is SGHTA, CDR2 FQGTGA. There are 15 residues in the CDR3. The junction had 4 bases not matched to a gene; V was cut back by 4 bases and J by 3 bases. DNA of the CDR3: TGTGCCAGCAGCTCCTCTAGCGGGTACACCGGGGAGCTGTTTTTT. Amino acids: CASSSSSGYTGELFF.

This chain connects TRBV6-5 to TRBJ1-2; D uncertain. This CDR3 has 14 amino acids. V lost 4 bases to trimming and J lost 1 base, with 10 bases between them. CDR1 MNHEY and CDR2 SVGAGI come from the germline V gene. The CDR3 coding sequence is TGTGCCAGCAGTTCTGGGCAGCTTAACTATGGCTACACCTTC. It yields the protein CASSSGQLNYGYTF.

This clone was recorded only once. The CDR3 bases are TGTGCCAGAGGCGGCCACCAGAACACTGAAGCTTTCTTT. It specifies CARGGHQNTEAFF. The chain has TRBV5-3 and TRBJ1-1; D ambiguous. TRBV5-3 is annotated as an ORF whose role is uncertain. This CDR3 has 13 amino acids. Trimming left V 7 bases short and J 1 base short, with 11 bases between.

V is TRBV30 and J is TRBJ2-2; 9 bases align to TRBD1. After removal of 3 bases from V and 3 bases from J, the junction contained 5 bases not matched to a gene. This CDR3 contains 15 residues. Germline V lookup: CDR1 GTSNPN, CDR2 SVGIG (reference sequence). The CDR3 coding sequence is TGTGCCTGGAGGACCAGGACAGGGGACACCGGGGAGCTGTTTTTT. Translated, it gives CAWRTRTGDTGELFF. Full variable domain (missing parts from reference TRBV30 and TRBJ2-2): SQTIHQWPATLVQPVGSPLSLECTVEGTSNPNLYWYRQAAGRGLQLLFYSVGIGQISSEVPQNLSASRPQDRQFILSSKKLLLSDSGFYLCAWRTRTGDTGELFFGEGSRLTVL.

This chain joins TRBV19 and TRBJ2-7; 7 nucleotides agree with TRBD2. CDR3 length equals 15 residues. Germline V lookup: CDR1 LNHDA, CDR2 SQIVND (reference sequence). Trimming at V came to 4 bases and at J to 2 bases, leaving 8 bases not matched to a gene. The CDR3 bases are TGTGCCAGTAGTAACCCTAAGGCGGGAGCCTACGAGCAGTACTTC. Translated: CASSNPKAGAYEQYF.

The gene calls are TRBV19 and TRBJ2-1, with 15 bases fitting TRBD2. The V gene's germline CDR1 is LNHDA and CDR2 SQIVND (reference sequence). The CDR3 sequence is 16 residues long. Losses at the gene ends were 6 bases for V and 2 bases for J; bases not matched to a gene: 2. CDR3 sequence (DNA): TGTGCCAGTAGCGGACTAGCGGGAGGGACCTACAATGAGCAGTTCTTC. This gives the protein CASSGLAGGTYNEQFF.

The chain is built from TRBV7-8 and TRBJ2-7; D is unresolved. From germline, CDR1 is SGHVS and CDR2 FQNEAQ. Between the trimmed V and J ends, which lost 3 bases and 4 bases, there was a span of 7 bases. This CDR3 region has 12 residues. CDR3 loop: CASSLGSYEQYF. The CDR3 DNA reads as TGTGCCAGCAGCTTGGGCAGTTACGAGCAGTACTTC.

The V and J genes are TRBV23-1 and TRBJ2-7, with TRBD2 as a possible D gene (6 bases). TRBV23-1 is recorded as an ORF, its role being uncertain. This CDR3 is 16 amino acids long. Trimming pared 5 bases from V and 3 bases from J, leaving 20 bases between. CDR3: CASSKAGTSFLYEQYF. For the CDR3, the DNA is TGCGCCAGCAGTAAAGCCGGGACTTCGTTCCTCTACGAGCAGTACTTC.

This rearrangement joins TRBV19 to TRBJ2-7, with 11 positions matching TRBD2. The CDR3 is 16 residues long. Germline loops: CDR1 LNHDA, CDR2 SQIVND (reference sequence). V trimming: 4 bases; J trimming: 7 bases; junction bases outside the gene matches: 12. CDR3 sequence: CASSRETSGRLREQYF. CDR3 bases: TGTGCCAGTAGTAGAGAAACTAGCGGGAGATTACGGGAGCAGTACTTC.

This clone was seen only a few times. The V gene is TRBV7-6, the J gene TRBJ2-1; the match to TRBD2 covers 11 bases. Germline V gene data show CDR1 as SGHVS and CDR2 as FNYEAQ. The CDR3 is 17 residues long. Trimming took 0 bases from V and 4 from J; bases not matched to a gene: 5. Written as DNA, the CDR3 is TGTGCCAGCAGCTTAGCGTTAGCGGGAGGGCCTTACAATGAGCAGTTCTTC. Protein sequence: CASSLALAGGPYNEQFF.

The chain uses TRBV7-2 and TRBJ2-1; the match to TRBD2 covers 14 bases. Trimming removed 3 bases from V and 2 bases from J; junction bases left unmatched: 3. The CDR3 consists of 17 residues. Germline V gene lookup returns CDR1 SGHTA and CDR2 FQGNSA. The CDR3 DNA is TGTGCCAGCAGCTTGTGGACTAGCGGGGGGACCTACAATGAGCAGTTCTTC. Translating gives CASSLWTSGGTYNEQFF.

This clone came up a few times. The rearrangement uses TRBV11-2 and TRBJ1-2; D unresolved. The V gene's germline CDR1 is SGHAT and CDR2 FQNNGV. Trimming cost V 3 bases and J 0 bases, with 11 bases left between them. The CDR3 spans 15 residues. The CDR3 is CASSFSVNSNYGYTF. The DNA of the CDR3 is TGTGCCAGCAGCTTTTCAGTTAATTCTAACTATGGCTACACCTTC. Looking up the rest from reference TRBV11-2 and TRBJ1-2 gives the full variable domain: EAGVAQSPRYKIIEKRQSVAFWCNPISGHATLYWYQQILGQGPKLLIQFQNNGVVDDSQLPKDRFSAERLKGVDSTLKIQPAKLEDSAVYLCASSFSVNSNYGYTFGSGTRLTVV.

The chain's CDR3 is CASSPRGGNANTGELFF. The CDR3 nucleotides read TGTGCCAGCAGCCCCCGGGGAGGCAACGCGAACACCGGGGAGCTGTTTTTT. The chain links TRBV7-2 to TRBJ2-2, with D possibly TRBD2 on 6 matching bases. This CDR3 is built from 17 residues. Germline V lookup: CDR1 SGHTA, CDR2 FQGNSA. Trimming pared 5 bases from V and 0 bases from J, leaving 16 bases between.